This T cell receptor beta chain was captured in a study of blood T cell repertoires in COVID-19. Study at large: Donors in the United States, Italy and Spain gave samples during acute or convalescent COVID-19. From T cells, B-cell-depleted T cells, or PBMCs came the material, which was cDNA or gDNA.

Original analysis: Amplification from reference gene primers served as the basis for estimated nucleated cell counts. The data were produced by immunoSEQ multiplex PCR, yet TCRdb's version contains in-frame clones alone and is incomplete. V, J and clone size are taken as reported in that table, and D and trimming were inferred from the DNA itself. In the table there are 200,000 to 250,000 clones, about 88% of which are singletons. The J segment lost 3 bases and the V segment lost 3 bases, leaving 6 bases of the junction unmatched. There are 15 residues in the CDR3. CDR1 is GTSNPN and CDR2 is SVGIG in the germline V gene (reference sequence).

This TCR came from a man aged 40-49 years with acute or convalescent COVID-19. The sequenced material came from peripheral blood. The genes are TRBV30 and TRBJ1-3, with 9 positions matching TRBD1. The CDR3 here is CAWRRQGGGGNTIYF. The CDR3 nucleotides are TGTGCCTGGAGGAGACAGGGGGGAGGTGGAAACACCATATATTTT.